This T cell receptor (beta chain) came from a study of blood T cells in healthy people across ages. Together with a sample-barcoded 5' primer, a J-beta primer mix was included in a second PCR lasting roughly 6 to 12 cycles. TCRdb re-analysed the 5' RACE reads in MiXCR, keeping a single row per CDR3 protein. The profile shows around 1,000,000 distinct CDR3 sequences, less than 45% of them singletons. Broader study findings: Older individuals had lower TCR beta diversity per million T cells (the decline was roughly linear). Diversity was higher, and naive CD4+ cells more numerous, in long-lived donors than in aged donors.

This clonotype was detected only a few times. Its matching antigen is unknown. Germline CDR1 and CDR2: SGHRS and YFSETQ. The V end was cut by 7 bases, the J end by 8 bases, with 18 bases between. The CDR3 has 14 residues. The sequence came from a man aged 18 to 29 in good health. Sequenced material: blood. This chain connects TRBV5-1 to TRBJ1-4; D ambiguous. The CDR3 loop is CASSDRAVGEKLFF. The CDR3, as DNA: TGCGCCAGCTCAGACCGGGCCGTAGGAGAAAAACTGTTTTTT.